The clone carrying this T cell receptor (beta chain) was seen many times. What it binds is not known. The germline V gene encodes CDR1 SGHTA and CDR2 FQGNSA. Trimming stripped 2 bases from V and 6 bases from J, with 5 bases between. This CDR3 region has 11 residues. This record comes from a study of early T cells in non-severe SARS-CoV-2 infection. Study-level findings and limits: The matching step, a VDJdb search, favored anti-spike CD8 responses and missed private and CD4 specificities.

In the library, individual cDNA molecules carried attached unique molecular identifiers. TCRdb redid the calling of the 5' RACE reads with MiXCR, one entry per CDR3 protein. This sample has about 83,000 distinct CDR3 sequences, with 12% found just once. The chain is built from TRBV7-2 and TRBJ2-7; D remains unclear. The specimen sequenced was whole blood. The sequence derives from an adult who was a healthcare worker with PCR-confirmed SARS-CoV-2 infection or an uninfected control (not recorded which). The CDR3 bases are TGTGCCAGCAGCTTAAGAGTCGAGCAGTACTTC. This sequence encodes CASSLRVEQYF.